Below, 32 T cell receptor beta chains from the same sample are listed, as sequenced in a study of cytomegalovirus exposure and HLA in healthy donors. 13 Jbeta primers and 60 Vbeta primers were used for the PCR. TCRdb keeps only in-frame clones here, not all; method: immunoSEQ multiplex PCR. The table lists around 130,000 clones, around 8.5% of them singletons. Sequenced material: PBMCs. The receptor set was obtained from a man aged 35 to 55 in good health and CMV-seronegative.

V and J are TRBV5-6 and TRBJ1-1, with D possibly matching TRBD1 (6 bases). This CDR3 spans 17 amino acids. Trimming stripped 1 base from V and 2 bases from J, with 18 bases between. CDR1 and CDR2 from the germline V gene are SGHDT and YYEEEE. CDR3 loop: CASSLIAGTTINTEAFF. DNA for the CDR3: TGTGCCAGCAGCTTGATTGCCGGGACAACTATAAACACTGAAGCTTTCTTT.

This clone appeared a few times. This chain connects TRBV27 to TRBJ1-2; D gene ambiguous. Germline V gene sequence: CDR1 MNHEY, CDR2 SMNVEV (reference sequence). Trimming took 10 bases from V and 4 from J, leaving 10 bases between them. The CDR3 runs to 11 residues. The CDR3 nucleotides are TGTGCCATTAGGCACAGCTATGGCTACACCTTC. It is translated as CAIRHSYGYTF.

The chain employs TRBV21-1 and TRBJ1-4. TRBV21-1 is recorded as a pseudogene. The CDR3 is 17 amino acids. CDR3 loop: CASSKGGGGGSNEKLFF. The CDR3 coding sequence is TGTGCCAGCAGCAAAGGAGGTGGCGGGGGGAGTAATGAAAAACTGTTTTTT.

This clone has more than one count but fewer than ten. This chain connects TRBV19 to TRBJ1-2; TRBD1 agrees at 9 bases. CDR1 LNHDA and CDR2 SQIVND come from the germline V gene (reference sequence). Trimming removed 11 bases from V and 6 bases from J; junction bases left unmatched: 7. This CDR3 is built from 12 residues. The CDR3 nucleotides are TGTGCCGGCTGGACAGGGGCCCATGGCTACACCTTC. Protein product: CAGWTGAHGYTF.

The chain joins TRBV5-1 to TRBJ2-1; 14 bases match TRBD2. Trimming cost V 8 bases and J 1 base; bases outside gene matches: 8. The CDR3 runs to 17 residues. Germline loops: CDR1 SGHRS, CDR2 YFSETQ. DNA of the CDR3: TGCGCCAGTACGAGGGGACTAGCGGGGGTTTCCTACAATGAGCAGTTCTTC. Translating gives CASTRGLAGVSYNEQFF.

This chain links TRBV11-3 with TRBJ2-1; D might be TRBD1 (5 bases). Germline CDR1 is SGHNT and CDR2 is YENEEA. The CDR3 totals 15 residues. V lost 1 base and J 4 bases, leaving 11 bases between the germline ends. In DNA form, the CDR3 reads TGTGCCAGCAGCTTAGTGGCAGGGTCGTACAATGAGCAGTTCTTC. Translated, it gives CASSLVAGSYNEQFF.

This clone was counted a few times. The chain combines TRBV2 with TRBJ1-5; 8 nucleotides match TRBD1. The CDR3 contains 16 residues. Germline V CDR1 and CDR2: SNHLY, FYNNEI. V gave up 3 bases and J gave up 1 base; unmatched junction bases: 5. Here the CDR3 DNA reads TGTGCCAGCAGTGACGCAGGGGGCAGGAGCAATCAGCCCCAGCATTTT. It is translated as CASSDAGGRSNQPQHF.

This clone was observed a few times. The V call is TRBV7-2, the J call TRBJ1-5; 8 bases fit TRBD1. The CDR3 spans 14 residues. V shed 5 bases and J 2 bases; nucleotides not matched to a gene: 2. The germline V gene encodes CDR1 SGHTA and CDR2 FQGNSA. This CDR3 is CASSIRGRNQPQHF. The CDR3 DNA reads TGTGCCAGCAGCATCAGGGGGCGCAATCAGCCCCAGCATTTT. The full variable domain, completed using reference TRBV7-2 and TRBJ1-5, is GAGVSQSPSNKVTEKGKDVELRCDPISGHTALYWYRQSLGQGLEFLIYFQGNSAPDKSGLPSDRFSAERTGGSVSTLTIQRTQQEDSAVYLCASSIRGRNQPQHFGDGTRLSIL.

Concerning this clone itself: Other DNA sequences from this sample encode an identical CDR3 as well. V gene TRBV9 combines with J gene TRBJ2-1, with D unresolved. The CDR3 length is 14 residues. Deletions cut 0 bases from V and 3 bases from J, with 7 bases between. Germline V gene lookup returns CDR1 SGDLS and CDR2 YYNGEE. The CDR3, as DNA: TGTGCCAGCAGCGTAGGCGGCGGCTACAATGAGCAGTTCTTC. It specifies CASSVGGGYNEQFF.

The V gene is TRBV7-2, the J gene TRBJ1-1, with a tentative D call TRBD1 (5 bases). The CDR3 runs 14 residues. V lost 1 base to trimming and J lost 4 bases, with 10 bases between them. Germline values: CDR1 SGHTA, CDR2 FQGNSA. For the CDR3, the DNA is TGTGCCAGCAGCTTAGGACAGCGAGGCACTGAAGCTTTCTTT. Its protein product is CASSLGQRGTEAFF.

V gene TRBV4-1 combines with J gene TRBJ2-5; TRBD2 aligns across 8 bases. The CDR3 has 16 amino acids. CDR1 and CDR2 from the germline V gene are MGHRA and YSYEKL. Trimming took 1 base from V and 6 from J; bases not matched to a gene: 10. CDR3 DNA sequence: TGCGCCAGCAGCCAAGCCCAAGGGCTAGCGGGCCAGACCCAGTACTTC. Its translation is CASSQAQGLAGQTQYF.

This chain links TRBV7-3 with TRBJ1-1; possible D gene TRBD1, 5 bases. The germline V and J ends were trimmed by 5 bases and 4 bases, with 20 bases remaining between them. The CDR3 loop spans 16 amino acids. Per germline, CDR1 SGHTA and CDR2 FQGTGA. The CDR3 loop reads CASSPREAVGATEAFF. The CDR3 region has the DNA TGTGCCAGCAGCCCCCGCGAGGCCGTAGGGGCCACTGAAGCTTTCTTT.

There are a few counts of this clone. The gene calls are TRBV7-9 and TRBJ1-5; 9 nucleotides line up with TRBD1. The germline gives CDR1 SEHNR, CDR2 FQNEAQ (reference sequence). The CDR3 spans 17 residues. V trimming: 0 bases; J trimming: 5 bases; junction bases outside the gene matches: 8. This CDR3 is CASSLARGQGRDQPQHF. CDR3 DNA: TGTGCCAGCAGCTTAGCGCGGGGACAGGGAAGGGATCAGCCCCAGCATTTT.

A few counts support this clone. The chain recombines TRBV19 with TRBJ1-1; D remains ambiguous. The V end lost 5 bases, the J end lost 8 bases, and 9 bases lay between the germline ends. The germline V gene encodes CDR1 LNHDA and CDR2 SQIVND (reference sequence). This CDR3 has 11 residues. The CDR3: CASSLTREAFF. In nucleotides, the CDR3 is TGTGCCAGTAGTCTGACGCGGGAAGCTTTCTTT.

A few counts support this clone. The genes are TRBV4-2 and TRBJ2-2; 14 bases map to TRBD2. Trimming cost V 0 bases and J 1 base; bases outside gene matches: 1. Germline V gives CDR1 LGHNA, CDR2 YNFKEQ. The CDR3 totals 18 residues. This CDR3 reads CASSQDGTSGGNTGELFF. Here the CDR3 DNA reads TGTGCCAGCAGCCAAGATGGGACTAGCGGGGGGAACACCGGGGAGCTGTTTTTT.

This sequence joins TRBV28 and TRBJ1-1; no reliable D call. Trimming pared 8 bases from V and 3 bases from J, leaving 10 bases between. CDR1 MDHEN and CDR2 SYDVKM come from the germline V gene. This CDR3 region has 12 residues. The CDR3 protein is CASEERDTEAFF. The DNA of the CDR3 is TGTGCCAGCGAGGAGAGGGACACTGAAGCTTTCTTT.

The chain links TRBV11-3 to TRBJ2-3; 7 bases align to TRBD2. The junction had 5 bases not matched to a gene; V was cut back by 2 bases and J by 6 bases. The CDR3 covers 14 residues. Germline V CDR1 and CDR2: SGHNT, YENEEA. The CDR3 loop reads CASSLWAGDDTQYF. In DNA, the CDR3 is TGTGCCAGCAGCTTATGGGCGGGGGACGATACGCAGTATTTT.

V gene TRBV15 combines with J gene TRBJ2-5; tentative D call: TRBD2 (6 bases). Germline values: CDR1 LNHNV, CDR2 YYDKDF (reference sequence). V was trimmed by 5 bases and J by 3 bases, leaving 16 bases between them. CDR3 length equals 15 residues. The DNA for the CDR3 is TGTGCCACCAGCGAGGGCGGGGCAGGCGAAGAGACCCAGTACTTC. It encodes CATSEGGAGEETQYF.

The CDR3 DNA reads as TGCGCCAGCAGCTTGGCCGGGACAGGGCTAGGCAATGAGCAGTTCTTC. Its protein is CASSLAGTGLGNEQFF. This chain uses TRBV5-1 with TRBJ2-1, with 9 bases matching TRBD1. The CDR3 totals 16 residues. Germline V lookup: CDR1 SGHRS, CDR2 YFSETQ. After removal of 0 bases from V and 6 bases from J, the junction contained 7 bases not matched to a gene.

This clone was observed a few times. J is TRBJ1-2 and V is TRBV2; TRBD1 matches at 11 bases. Germline CDR1 and CDR2: SNHLY and FYNNEI. The V gene end was trimmed by 4 bases and the J gene end by 5 bases; junction bases not matched to a gene: 3. CDR3 length equals 14 residues. The CDR3 reads CASSGGTGGYGYTF. The DNA of the CDR3 is TGTGCCAGCAGTGGGGGGACAGGGGGGTATGGCTACACCTTC.

The chain uses TRBV19 and TRBJ2-5; 9 positions match TRBD1. After removal of 6 bases from V and 3 bases from J, the junction contained 2 bases not matched to a gene. This CDR3 has 13 amino acids. Germline V CDR1 and CDR2: LNHDA, SQIVND (reference sequence). CDR3 nucleotides: TGTGCCAGTAGCCGACAGGGGGAAGAGACCCAGTACTTC. This translates into CASSRQGEETQYF.

The J gene is TRBJ1-2, the V gene TRBV7-8, with 10 bases fitting TRBD1. The CDR3 length is 16 residues. From germline, CDR1 is SGHVS and CDR2 FQNEAQ. The V gene end was trimmed by 5 bases and the J gene end by 1 base; junction bases not matched to a gene: 7. CDR3 in DNA: TGTGCCAGCAGCGTAATAGACAGGGGGCATAACTATGGCTACACCTTC. Encoded protein: CASSVIDRGHNYGYTF. Full variable domain (missing parts from reference TRBV7-8 and TRBJ1-2): GAGVSQSPRYKVAKRGQDVALRCDPISGHVSLFWYQQALGQGPEFLTYFQNEAQLDKSGLPSDRFFAERPEGSVSTLKIQRTQQEDSAVYLCASSVIDRGHNYGYTFGSGTRLTVV.

This clone occurred a few times. The chain employs TRBV5-6 and TRBJ1-1; 8 bases align to TRBD1. CDR1 SGHDT and CDR2 YYEEEE come from the germline V gene. V was pared by 0 bases and J by 2 bases, with 3 bases of the junction left unmatched. The CDR3 is 15 amino acids. The CDR3 DNA is TGTGCCAGCAGCTTGGAAGCAGGGGGCAACACTGAAGCTTTCTTT. Residues: CASSLEAGGNTEAFF.

The rearrangement joins TRBV7-2 to TRBJ2-5, with 8 bases that match TRBD2. This CDR3 comprises 14 residues. V was clipped by 5 bases and J by 2 bases; unmatched bases: 4. Germline CDR1 and CDR2: SGHTA and FQGNSA. As DNA, the CDR3 is TGTGCCAGCAGCCGGGGCGGGGGGCAAGAGACCCAGTACTTC. Amino acid sequence: CASSRGGGQETQYF. The full variable domain, rest sourced from reference TRBV7-2 and TRBJ2-5, is GAGVSQSPSNKVTEKGKDVELRCDPISGHTALYWYRQSLGQGLEFLIYFQGNSAPDKSGLPSDRFSAERTGGSVSTLTIQRTQQEDSAVYLCASSRGGGQETQYFGPGTRLLVL.

The rearrangement joins TRBV7-2 to TRBJ1-5, with D perhaps matching TRBD1 (5 bases). V shed 2 bases and J shed 7 bases, with 18 bases lying between them. CDR1 and CDR2 from the germline V gene are SGHTA and FQGNSA. This CDR3 is built from 16 residues. CDR3 nucleotide sequence: TGTGCCAGCAGCTTAAGGGTTCCGGACAATGACCAGCCCCAGCATTTT. This codes for CASSLRVPDNDQPQHF.

This clone was detected only a few times. V usage is TRBV5-1 and J usage is TRBJ2-7, with TRBD2 matching over 8 bases. J gave up 0 bases and V 4 bases, and 3 bases lay outside the gene matches. Germline CDR1 is SGHRS and CDR2 is YFSETQ. The CDR3 has 14 amino acids. The DNA for the CDR3 is TGCGCCAGCAGCGTAGCGGGGTACTCCTACGAGCAGTACTTC. It codes for CASSVAGYSYEQYF. The complete variable domain, with remaining parts taken from reference TRBV5-1 and TRBJ2-7, reads KAGVTQTPRYLIKTRGQQVTLSCSPISGHRSVSWYQQTPGQGLQFLFEYFSETQRNKGNFPGRFSGRQFSNSRSEMNVSTLELGDSALYLCASSVAGYSYEQYFGPGTRLTVT.

V is TRBV15 and J is TRBJ2-3, with 8 bases fitting TRBD1. The CDR3 has 14 amino acids. V gave up 9 bases and J gave up 1 base; unmatched junction bases: 6. The germline V gene encodes CDR1 LNHNV and CDR2 YYDKDF (reference sequence). The CDR3 protein is CATTQDRGTDTQYF. For the CDR3, the DNA is TGTGCCACAACCCAGGACAGGGGCACAGATACGCAGTATTTT.

The chain recombines TRBV6-5 with TRBJ2-3; TRBD1 matches at 7 bases. J gave up 1 base and V 3 bases, and 4 bases lay outside the gene matches. Germline loops: CDR1 MNHEY, CDR2 SVGAGI. The CDR3 is 15 residues long. CDR3 bases: TGTGCCAGCAGTTATCGACAGGGCGGCACAGATACGCAGTATTTT. As protein: CASSYRQGGTDTQYF.

V gene TRBV11-3 combines with J gene TRBJ2-3; D call uncertain. Germline CDR1 SGHNT, CDR2 YENEEA. This CDR3 has 14 amino acids. Between the trimmed V and J ends, which lost 1 base and 0 bases, there was a span of 5 bases. CDR3 region: CASSLGQSTDTQYF. In nucleotides, the CDR3 is TGTGCCAGCAGCTTAGGGCAGAGCACAGATACGCAGTATTTT.

The CDR3 sequence is CASSPVGGVTEAFF. CDR3 nucleotide sequence: TGTGCCAGCAGCCCCGTTGGCGGGGTCACTGAAGCTTTCTTT. V usage is TRBV6-5 and J usage is TRBJ1-1; D gene unclear. Germline V gene lookup returns CDR1 MNHEY and CDR2 SVGAGI. V dropped 6 bases and J dropped 4 bases, with 15 bases sitting between them. The CDR3 consists of 14 residues.

J is TRBJ2-3 and V is TRBV11-2; 10 bases are a match to TRBD1. This CDR3 has 14 residues. The trim removed 6 bases at V and 8 bases at J, leaving 8 bases unmatched. Germline V gene lookup returns CDR1 SGHAT and CDR2 FQNNGV. The CDR3 coding sequence is TGTGCCAGCAGAAGACAGGGGGCAGGTCCTACGCAGTATTTT. This sequence encodes CASRRQGAGPTQYF. Together with reference TRBV11-2 and TRBJ2-3, the CDR3 gives the full variable domain: EAGVAQSPRYKIIEKRQSVAFWCNPISGHATLYWYQQILGQGPKLLIQFQNNGVVDDSQLPKDRFSAERLKGVDSTLKIQPAKLEDSAVYLCASRRQGAGPTQYFGPGTRLTVL.

Only a few counts were recorded for this clone. The DNA for the CDR3 is TGTGCCAGTAGCACCGAAGCAGGGCTAAACACTGAAGCTTTCTTT. This translates into CASSTEAGLNTEAFF. V and J are TRBV19 and TRBJ1-1, with D possibly matching TRBD1 (5 bases). Trimming stripped 6 bases from V and 2 bases from J, with 16 bases between. The CDR3 runs to 15 residues. Germline V gives CDR1 LNHDA, CDR2 SQIVND (reference sequence).